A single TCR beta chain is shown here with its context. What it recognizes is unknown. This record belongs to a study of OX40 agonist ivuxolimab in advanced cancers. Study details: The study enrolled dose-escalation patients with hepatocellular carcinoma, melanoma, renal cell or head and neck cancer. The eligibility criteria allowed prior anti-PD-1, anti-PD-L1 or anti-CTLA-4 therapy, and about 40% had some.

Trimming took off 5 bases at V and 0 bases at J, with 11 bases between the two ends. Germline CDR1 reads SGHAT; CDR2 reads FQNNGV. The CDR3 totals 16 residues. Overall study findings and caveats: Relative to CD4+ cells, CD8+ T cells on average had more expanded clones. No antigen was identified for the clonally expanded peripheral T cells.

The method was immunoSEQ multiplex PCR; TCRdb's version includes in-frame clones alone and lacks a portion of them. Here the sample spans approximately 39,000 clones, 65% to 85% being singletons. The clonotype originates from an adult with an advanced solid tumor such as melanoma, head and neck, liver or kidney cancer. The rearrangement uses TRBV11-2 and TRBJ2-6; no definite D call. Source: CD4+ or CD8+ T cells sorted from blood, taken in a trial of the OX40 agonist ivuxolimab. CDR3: CASSPSELSGANVLTF. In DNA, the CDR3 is TGTGCCAGCAGCCCCTCTGAACTCTCTGGGGCCAACGTCCTGACTTTC.